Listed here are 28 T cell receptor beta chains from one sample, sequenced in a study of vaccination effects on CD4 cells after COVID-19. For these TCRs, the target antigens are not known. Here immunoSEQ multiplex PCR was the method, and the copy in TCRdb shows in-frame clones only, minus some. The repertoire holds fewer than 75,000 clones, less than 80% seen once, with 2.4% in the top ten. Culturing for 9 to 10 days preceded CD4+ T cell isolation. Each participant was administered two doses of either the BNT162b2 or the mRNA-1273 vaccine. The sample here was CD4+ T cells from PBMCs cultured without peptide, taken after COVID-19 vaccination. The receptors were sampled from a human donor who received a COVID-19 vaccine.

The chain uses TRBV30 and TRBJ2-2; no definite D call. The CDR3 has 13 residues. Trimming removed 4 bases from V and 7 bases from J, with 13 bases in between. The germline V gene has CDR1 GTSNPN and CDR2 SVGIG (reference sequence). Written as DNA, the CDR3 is TGTGCCTGGACACCAATAGGGAACGGGGAGCTGTTTTTT. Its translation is CAWTPIGNGELFF.

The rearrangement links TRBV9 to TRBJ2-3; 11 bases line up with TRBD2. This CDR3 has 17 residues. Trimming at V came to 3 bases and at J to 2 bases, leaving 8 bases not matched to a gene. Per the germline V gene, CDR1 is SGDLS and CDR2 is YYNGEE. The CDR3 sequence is CASSETTSGDFTDTQYF. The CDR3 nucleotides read TGTGCCAGCAGCGAAACGACTAGCGGGGATTTCACAGATACGCAGTATTTT. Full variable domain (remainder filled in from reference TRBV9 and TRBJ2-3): DSGVTQTPKHLITATGQRVTLRCSPRSGDLSVYWYQQSLDQGLQFLIQYYNGEERAKGNILERFSAQQFPDLHSELNLSSLELGDSALYFCASSETTSGDFTDTQYFGPGTRLTVL.

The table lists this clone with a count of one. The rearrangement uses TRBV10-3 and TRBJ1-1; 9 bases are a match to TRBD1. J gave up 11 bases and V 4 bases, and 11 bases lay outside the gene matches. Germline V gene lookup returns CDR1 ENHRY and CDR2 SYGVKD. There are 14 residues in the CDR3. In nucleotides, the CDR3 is TGTGCCATCAGTGGGGGACAGGGAAGAGCTTTTGCTTTCTTT. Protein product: CAISGGQGRAFAFF.

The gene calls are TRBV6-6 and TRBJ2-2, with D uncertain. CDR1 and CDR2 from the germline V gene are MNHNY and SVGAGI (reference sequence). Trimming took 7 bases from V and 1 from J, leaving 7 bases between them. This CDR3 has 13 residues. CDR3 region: CASTKGNTGELFF. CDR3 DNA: TGTGCCAGCACCAAGGGGAACACCGGGGAGCTGTTTTTT.

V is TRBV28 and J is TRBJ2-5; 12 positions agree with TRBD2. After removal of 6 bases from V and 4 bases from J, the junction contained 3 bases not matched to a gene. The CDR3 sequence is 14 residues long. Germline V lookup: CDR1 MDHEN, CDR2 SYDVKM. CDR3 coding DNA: TGTGCCAGCAGGCAGACTAGCGGGGGAGAGACCCAGTACTTC. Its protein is CASRQTSGGETQYF.

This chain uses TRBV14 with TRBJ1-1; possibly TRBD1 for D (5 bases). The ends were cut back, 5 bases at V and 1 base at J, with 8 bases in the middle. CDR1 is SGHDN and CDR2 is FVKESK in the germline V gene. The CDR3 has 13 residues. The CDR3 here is CASSWGRNTEAFF. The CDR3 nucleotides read TGTGCCAGCAGCTGGGGCAGGAACACTGAAGCTTTCTTT.

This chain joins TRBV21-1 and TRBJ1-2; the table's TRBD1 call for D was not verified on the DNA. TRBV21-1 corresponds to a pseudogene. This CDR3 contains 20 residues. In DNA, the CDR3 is TGTGCCAGCAGCTCCCGTATAGGGGACAGGGGTTTAGGCGACGACTATGGCTACACCTTC. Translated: CASSSRIGDRGLGDDYGYTF.

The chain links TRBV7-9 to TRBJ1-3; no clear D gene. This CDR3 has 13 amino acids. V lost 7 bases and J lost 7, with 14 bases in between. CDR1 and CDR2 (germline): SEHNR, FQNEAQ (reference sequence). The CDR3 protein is CASTLSSGNTIYF. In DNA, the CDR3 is TGTGCCAGCACCCTGAGCTCGGGGAACACCATATATTTT.

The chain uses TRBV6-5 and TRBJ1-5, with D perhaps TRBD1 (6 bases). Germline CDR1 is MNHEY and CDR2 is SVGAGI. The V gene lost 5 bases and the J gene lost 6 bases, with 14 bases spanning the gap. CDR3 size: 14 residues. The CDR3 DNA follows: TGTGCCAGCAGTACAGGGAGTTTCGGTCAGCCCCAGCATTTT. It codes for CASSTGSFGQPQHF.

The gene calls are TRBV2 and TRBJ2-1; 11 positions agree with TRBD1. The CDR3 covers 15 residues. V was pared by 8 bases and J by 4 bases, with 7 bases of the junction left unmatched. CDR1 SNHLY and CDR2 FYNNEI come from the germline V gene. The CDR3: CASRTGGGGYNEQFF. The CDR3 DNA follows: TGTGCCAGCCGGACAGGGGGCGGGGGATACAATGAGCAGTTCTTC.

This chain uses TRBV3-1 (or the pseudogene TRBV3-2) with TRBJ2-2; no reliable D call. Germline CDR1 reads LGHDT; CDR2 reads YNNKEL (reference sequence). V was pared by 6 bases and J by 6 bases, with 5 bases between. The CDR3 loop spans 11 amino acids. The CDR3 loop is CASRSAGELFF. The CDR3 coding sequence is TGTGCCAGCAGGTCGGCCGGGGAGCTGTTTTTT.

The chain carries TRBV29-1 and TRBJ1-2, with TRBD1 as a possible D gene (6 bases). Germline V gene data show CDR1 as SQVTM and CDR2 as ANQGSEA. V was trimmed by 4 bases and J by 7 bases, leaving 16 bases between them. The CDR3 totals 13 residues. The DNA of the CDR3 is TGCAGCGTTGTCCTGGGGGGGCGCGGTGGCTACACCTTC. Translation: CSVVLGGRGGYTF.

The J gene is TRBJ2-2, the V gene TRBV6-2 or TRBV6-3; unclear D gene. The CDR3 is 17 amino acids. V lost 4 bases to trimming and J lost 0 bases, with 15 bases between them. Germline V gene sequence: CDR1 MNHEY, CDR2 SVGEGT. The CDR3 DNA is TGTGCCAGCAGTTCTCCTTTGGGAACCTCGAACACCGGGGAGCTGTTTTTT. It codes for CASSSPLGTSNTGELFF.

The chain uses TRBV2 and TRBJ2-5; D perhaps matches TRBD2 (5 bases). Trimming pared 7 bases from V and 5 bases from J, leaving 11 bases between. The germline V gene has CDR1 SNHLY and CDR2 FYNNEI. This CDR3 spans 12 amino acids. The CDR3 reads CASMFGDETQYF. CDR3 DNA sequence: TGTGCCAGCATGTTCGGGGATGAGACCCAGTACTTC. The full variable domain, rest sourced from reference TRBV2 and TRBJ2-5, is EPEVTQTPSHQVTQMGQEVILRCVPISNHLYFYWYRQILGQKVEFLVSFYNNEISEKSEIFDDQFSVERPDGSNFTLKIRSTKLEDSAMYFCASMFGDETQYFGPGTRLLVL.

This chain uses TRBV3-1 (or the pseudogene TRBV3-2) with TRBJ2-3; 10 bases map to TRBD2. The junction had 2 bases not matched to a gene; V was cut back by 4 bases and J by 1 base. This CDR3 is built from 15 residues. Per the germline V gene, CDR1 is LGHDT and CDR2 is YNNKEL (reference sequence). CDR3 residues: CASSLTSGGTDTQYF. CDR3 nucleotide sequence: TGTGCCAGCAGCCTTACTAGCGGGGGCACAGATACGCAGTATTTT.

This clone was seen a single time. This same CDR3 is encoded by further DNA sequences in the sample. The CDR3 region has the DNA TGTGCCAGCTCAAGAGGTGGTGAAAAACTGTTTTTT. Translating it yields CASSRGGEKLFF. The J gene is TRBJ1-4, the V gene TRBV18; D gene unclear. CDR3 size: 12 residues. The germline CDR1 and CDR2 sequences are KGHSH and LQKENI. The V end was cut by 5 bases, the J end by 7 bases, with 8 bases between.

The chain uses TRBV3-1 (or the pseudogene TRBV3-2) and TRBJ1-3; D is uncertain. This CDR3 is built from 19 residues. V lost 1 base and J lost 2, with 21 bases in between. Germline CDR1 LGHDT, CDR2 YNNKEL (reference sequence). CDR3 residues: CASSQVNFLLAGTGNTIYF. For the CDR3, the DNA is TGTGCCAGCAGCCAAGTTAATTTTTTATTGGCGGGGACTGGAAACACCATATATTTT.

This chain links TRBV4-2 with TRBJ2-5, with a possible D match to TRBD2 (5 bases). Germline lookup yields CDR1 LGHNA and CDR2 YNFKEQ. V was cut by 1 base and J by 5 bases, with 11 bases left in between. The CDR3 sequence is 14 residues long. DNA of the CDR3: TGTGCCAGCAGCCAAGGGACTCCGAGGGAGACCCAGTACTTC. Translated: CASSQGTPRETQYF.

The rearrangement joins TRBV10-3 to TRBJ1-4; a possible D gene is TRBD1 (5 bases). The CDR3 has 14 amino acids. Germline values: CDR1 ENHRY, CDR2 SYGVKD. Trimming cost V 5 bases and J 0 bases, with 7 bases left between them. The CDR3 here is CAISSGSTNEKLFF. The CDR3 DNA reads TGTGCCATCAGTTCAGGGTCAACTAATGAAAAACTGTTTTTT.

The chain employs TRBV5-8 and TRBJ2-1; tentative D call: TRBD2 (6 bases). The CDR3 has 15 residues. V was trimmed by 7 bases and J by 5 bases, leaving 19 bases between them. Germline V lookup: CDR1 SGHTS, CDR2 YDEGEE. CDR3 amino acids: CASPRTTFGNNEQFF. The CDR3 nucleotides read TGTGCCAGCCCTAGGACTACCTTTGGAAACAATGAGCAGTTCTTC.

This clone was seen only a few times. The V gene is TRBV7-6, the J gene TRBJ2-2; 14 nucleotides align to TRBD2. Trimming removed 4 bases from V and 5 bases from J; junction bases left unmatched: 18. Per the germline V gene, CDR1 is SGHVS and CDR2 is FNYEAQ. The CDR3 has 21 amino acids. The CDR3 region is CASSSTSRLAGGLGPTGELFF. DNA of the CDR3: TGTGCCAGCAGCTCTACCTCCCGACTAGCGGGGGGGCTAGGACCGACCGGGGAGCTGTTTTTT.

The CDR3 DNA follows: TGTGCCAGCAGCGACCGACAGGAAAACATTCAGTACTTC. This codes for CASSDRQENIQYF. The chain combines TRBV7-2 with TRBJ2-4; a weak D match, TRBD1 (6 bases). The CDR3 contains 13 residues. From germline, CDR1 is SGHTA and CDR2 FQGNSA. V was pared by 5 bases and J by 5 bases, with 10 bases between.

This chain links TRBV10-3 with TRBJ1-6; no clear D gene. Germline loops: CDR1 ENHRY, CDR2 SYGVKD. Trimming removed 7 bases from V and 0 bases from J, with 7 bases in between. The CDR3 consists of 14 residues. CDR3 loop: CAIKEGSYNSPLHF. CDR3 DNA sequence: TGTGCCATCAAAGAGGGCTCCTATAATTCACCCCTCCACTTT.

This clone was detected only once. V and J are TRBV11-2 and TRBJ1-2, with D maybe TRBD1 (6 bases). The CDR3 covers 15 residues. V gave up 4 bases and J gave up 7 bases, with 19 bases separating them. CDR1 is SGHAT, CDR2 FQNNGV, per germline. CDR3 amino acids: CASSSHGGAEGGYTF. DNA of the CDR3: TGTGCCAGCAGCTCCCATGGGGGGGCAGAAGGTGGCTACACCTTC.

CDR3 residues: CASSLNPAPGNTIYF. The CDR3 nucleotides are TGTGCCAGCAGCTTAAACCCCGCGCCTGGAAACACCATATATTTT. The V gene is TRBV7-2, the J gene TRBJ1-3; D is ambiguous. Trimming took off 2 bases at V and 2 bases at J, with 10 bases between the two ends. This CDR3 has 15 residues. Germline-derived CDR1 and CDR2 are SGHTA and FQGNSA.

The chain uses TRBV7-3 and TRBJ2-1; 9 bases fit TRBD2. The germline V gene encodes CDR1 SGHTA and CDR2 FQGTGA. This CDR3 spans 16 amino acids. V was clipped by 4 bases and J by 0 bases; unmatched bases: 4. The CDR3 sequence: CASSSSSGNSYNEQFF. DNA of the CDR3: TGTGCCAGCAGCTCCTCTAGCGGGAACTCCTACAATGAGCAGTTCTTC.

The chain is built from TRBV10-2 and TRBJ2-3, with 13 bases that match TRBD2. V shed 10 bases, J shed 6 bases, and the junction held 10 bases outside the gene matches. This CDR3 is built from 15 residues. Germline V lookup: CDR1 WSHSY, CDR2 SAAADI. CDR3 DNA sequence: TGCGCCATCCTGACTAGCGGGGGGTCTCGGGATACGCAGTATTTT. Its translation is CAILTSGGSRDTQYF.

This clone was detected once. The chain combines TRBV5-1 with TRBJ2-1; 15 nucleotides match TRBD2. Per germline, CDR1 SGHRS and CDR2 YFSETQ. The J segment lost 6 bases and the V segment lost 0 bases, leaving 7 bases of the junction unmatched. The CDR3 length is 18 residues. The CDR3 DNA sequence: TGCGCCAGCAGCTTGGCAGGGACTAGCGGGGGGAGCAGCAATGAGCAGTTCTTC. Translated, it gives CASSLAGTSGGSSNEQFF.